The rows below give T cell receptor beta chains drawn from one sample of a study of blood T cell repertoires in COVID-19. Generated by immunoSEQ multiplex PCR, the TCRdb table keeps only in-frame clones and is missing some. The profile covers about 200,000 clones, with more than 75% appearing a single time and 3% to 3.5% taken by the ten largest. The sequencing input was peripheral blood. The receptors were gathered from a man between 60 and 75 years old with acute or convalescent COVID-19. CDR3s include the opening cysteine and the closing phenylalanine or tryptophan. D genes are given only for firm matches. The listing skips clone size in some rows; elsewhere it reads once, few, many or a size class.

-	14	TRBJ1-1	TRBD1	TRBV2	CATKVGTANTEAFF	TGTGCCACGAAGGTTGGGACAGCGAACACTGAAGCTTTCTTT
-	14	TRBJ1-2	-	TRBV7-8	CASSLVGGSMGYTF	TGTGCCAGCAGCTTAGTCGGCGGTAGTATGGGCTACACCTTC
-	15	TRBJ1-5	TRBD1	TRBV28	CASSAGGGRNQPQHF	TGTGCCAGCAGCGCAGGAGGGGGCCGCAATCAGCCCCAGCATTTT
few	15	TRBJ1-1	-	TRBV6-5	CASSLQGPGGGEAFF	TGTGCCAGCAGTCTTCAGGGACCCGGCGGGGGTGAAGCTTTCTTT
-	10	TRBJ1-1	-	TRBV6-4	CASSTGEAFF	TGTGCCAGCAGTACGGGAGAAGCTTTCTTT
-	18	TRBJ2-2	TRBD2	TRBV12-5	CASGLGRALVRNTGELFF	TGTGCTAGTGGTCTCGGGAGGGCCTTGGTCAGAAACACCGGGGAGCTGTTTTTT
few	14	TRBJ2-3	-	TRBV29-1	CSVEVGDFTDTQYF	TGCAGCGTTGAGGTCGGGGACTTCACAGATACGCAGTATTTT
once	14	TRBJ2-7	TRBD1	TRBV6-5	CASSKQGGKYEQYF	TGTGCCAGCAGTAAACAGGGGGGAAAGTACGAGCAGTACTTC
-	13	TRBJ2-3	TRBD2	TRBV10-2	CASSGTTTDTQYF	TGCGCCAGCAGCGGGACTACCACAGATACGCAGTATTTT
once	14	TRBJ1-6	-	TRBV19	CASTPGQYGSPLHF	TGTGCCAGTACCCCCGGACAGTATGGTTCACCCCTCCACTTT
-	16	TRBJ1-2	TRBD1	TRBV3-1/TRBV3-2	CASSVIQGQGDYGYTF	TGTGCCAGCAGCGTGATTCAGGGACAGGGCGACTATGGCTACACCTTC
once	15	TRBJ1-2	TRBD1	TRBV19	CASSIGTGGGYGYTF	TGTGCCAGTAGTATCGGGACAGGGGGAGGCTATGGCTACACCTTC
-	16	TRBJ1-2	-	TRBV7-9	CASSVNKGGIGGGYTF	TGTGCCAGCAGCGTCAACAAGGGGGGGATCGGGGGGGGCTACACCTTC
-	14	TRBJ1-1	-	TRBV19	CASSSTRSGTEAFF	TGTGCCAGTAGTTCCACCCGTTCAGGCACTGAAGCTTTCTTT
-	15	TRBJ2-3	-	TRBV11-2	CASSLVQLSTDTQYF	TGTGCCAGCAGCTTAGTACAGCTTAGCACAGATACGCAGTATTTT
-	18	TRBJ2-5	-	TRBV18	CASSPTTGGGGLQETQYF	TGTGCCAGCTCACCGACGACGGGTGGCGGGGGCCTCCAAGAGACCCAGTACTTC
-	13	TRBJ1-1	TRBD1	TRBV29-1	CSVRGQANTEAFF	TGCAGCGTCCGTGGACAGGCGAACACTGAAGCTTTCTTT
-	12	TRBJ1-5	-	TRBV19	CASSLLDQPQHF	TGTGCCAGTAGTCTTTTAGATCAGCCCCAGCATTTT
-	14	TRBJ1-1	TRBD1	TRBV4-1	CASSPGTGNTEAFF	TGCGCCAGCAGTCCCGGGACAGGCAACACTGAAGCTTTCTTT
-	14	TRBJ1-3	-	TRBV6-2/TRBV6-3	CASSRGWGRNTIYF	TGTGCCAGCAGCCGCGGTTGGGGGCGGAACACCATATATTTT
-	14	TRBJ2-4	-	TRBV6-5	CASRLTGLKNIQYF	TGTGCCAGCAGACTAACGGGACTCAAAAACATTCAGTACTTC
-	15	TRBJ1-1	-	TRBV6-5	CASSYDRWGDTEAFF	TGTGCCAGCAGTTACGACCGGTGGGGGGACACTGAAGCTTTCTTT
-	17	TRBJ2-1	TRBD1	TRBV6-2/TRBV6-3	CASSAWTGPSSYNEQFF	TGTGCCAGCAGCGCCTGGACAGGCCCTAGCTCCTACAATGAGCAGTTCTTC
once	17	TRBJ2-5	TRBD2	TRBV30	CAWSVRGLAGGQETQYF	TGTGCCTGGAGTGTACGCGGACTAGCGGGGGGGCAAGAGACCCAGTACTTC
-	15	TRBJ1-2	TRBD1	TRBV11-2	CASSGHRGRPYGYTF	TGTGCCAGCAGCGGGCACAGGGGGCGCCCCTATGGCTACACCTTC
-	16	TRBJ2-1	-	TRBV21-1	CASSAWTSGGTNEQFF	TGTGCCAGCAGCGCCTGGACTAGCGGGGGAACCAATGAGCAGTTCTTC
-	16	TRBJ1-5	TRBD1	TRBV19	CASSPEGQGAFQPQHF	TGTGCCAGTTCCCCCGAAGGACAGGGGGCCTTTCAGCCCCAGCATTTT
once	16	TRBJ1-6	TRBD1	TRBV14	CASSQEGTGFNSPLHF	TGTGCCAGCAGCCAAGAAGGGACAGGGTTTAATTCACCCCTCCACTTT
many	14	TRBJ1-2	TRBD1	TRBV7-9	CASSLKTGNYGYTF	TGTGCCAGCAGCTTGAAGACAGGGAACTATGGCTACACCTTC
-	19	TRBJ2-3	-	TRBV4-3	CASSQDVGARGPPQDTQYF	TGCGCCAGCAGCCAAGATGTCGGCGCGCGGGGGCCTCCGCAGGATACGCAGTATTTT
-	13	TRBJ2-7	-	TRBV29-1	CSVLRQDNYEQYF	TGCAGCGTCCTTCGACAGGATAACTACGAGCAGTACTTC
-	15	TRBJ1-3	TRBD1	TRBV9	CASSGQGFSGNTIYF	TGTGCCAGCAGCGGACAGGGGTTCTCTGGAAACACCATATATTTT
-	14	TRBJ2-3	TRBD1	TRBV6-5	CASSRDRFTDTQYF	TGTGCCAGCAGCCGGGACAGGTTCACAGATACGCAGTATTTT
-	9	TRBJ2-3	-	TRBV9	CASILTQYF	TGTGCCAGCATCCTTACGCAGTATTTT
-	13	TRBJ1-2	TRBD1	TRBV6-5	CASSWDSHYGYTF	TGTGCCAGCAGCTGGGACAGTCATTATGGCTACACCTTC
few	15	TRBJ1-1	-	TRBV5-1	CASSLGWGENTEAFF	TGCGCCAGCAGCTTGGGTTGGGGGGAGAACACTGAAGCTTTCTTT